A single TCR beta chain is shown here with its context. Its antigen is as yet unknown. This entry belongs to a study of T cell responses to AZD1222 COVID-19 vaccine. Study overall: Second doses were pooled across both intervals (about 4 or about 12 weeks).

Germline-derived CDR1 and CDR2 are SGHDT and YYEEEE. The CDR3 totals 12 residues. V was clipped by 5 bases and J by 8 bases; unmatched bases: 5. Overall study findings and caveats: Reportedly, nearly half of unique spike TCRs recognized epitopes outside B.1.351/B.1.1.7 mutations. Increases in Spike-specific TCR breadth and depth were seen after two AZD1222 doses. Repertoires were obtained only post-peak T cell response.

The protocol was immunoSEQ multiplex PCR, while the TCRdb copy is restricted to in-frame clones and leaves out a portion. Seen here are approximately 130,000 clones, about nine tenths observed once, and the top ten hold roughly 7%. The chain couples TRBV5-6 to TRBJ1-1, with 8 bases identical to TRBD1. Sequencing was performed on peripheral blood, taken on day 0 of AZD1222 vaccination. The sequence was collected from an adult in good health. The chain's CDR3 is CASRGWTGEAFF. DNA of the CDR3: TGTGCCAGCAGGGGATGGACAGGGGAAGCTTTCTTT.